The present T cell receptor beta chain was sequenced within a study of blood T cell repertoires in COVID-19. Looking at the study overall: COVID-19 samples from acute and convalescent phases originated in the United States, Italy and Spain.

This CDR3 has 14 residues. CDR1 is SGHDT, CDR2 YYEEEE, per germline. Trimming took 2 bases from V and 5 from J; bases not matched to a gene: 7. Profiled with immunoSEQ multiplex PCR; TCRdb holds only in-frame clones, not every one. The sample lists fewer than 300,000 clones; just under 90% were seen once. The sample was peripheral blood. The clonotype was recovered from a woman aged 45 to 65 with COVID-19, enrolled during active disease. V usage is TRBV5-6 and J usage is TRBJ2-7; 7 nucleotides agree with TRBD2. The CDR3 region has the DNA TGTGCCAGCAGCTTAGCGGGATCCATCCACGAGCAGTACTTC. Amino acids: CASSLAGSIHEQYF.